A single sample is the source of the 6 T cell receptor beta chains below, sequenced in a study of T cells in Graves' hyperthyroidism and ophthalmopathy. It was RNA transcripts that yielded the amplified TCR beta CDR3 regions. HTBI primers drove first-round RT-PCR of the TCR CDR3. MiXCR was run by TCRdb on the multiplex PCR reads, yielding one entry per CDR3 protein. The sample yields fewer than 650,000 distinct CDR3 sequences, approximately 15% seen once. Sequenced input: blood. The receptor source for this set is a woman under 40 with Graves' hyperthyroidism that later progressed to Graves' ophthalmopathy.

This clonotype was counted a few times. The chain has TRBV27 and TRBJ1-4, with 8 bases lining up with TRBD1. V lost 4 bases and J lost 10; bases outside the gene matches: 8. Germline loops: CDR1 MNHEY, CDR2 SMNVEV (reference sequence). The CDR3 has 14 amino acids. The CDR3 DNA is TGTGCCAGCAGTTCCTGGACAGGGAGTGGAAAACTGTTTTTT. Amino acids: CASSSWTGSGKLFF. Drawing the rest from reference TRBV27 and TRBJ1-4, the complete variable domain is EAQVTQNPRYLITVTGKKLTVTCSQNMNHEYMSWYRQDPGLGLRQIYYSMNVEVTDKGDVPEGYKVSRKEKRNFPLILESPSPNQTSLYFCASSSWTGSGKLFFGSGTQLSVL.

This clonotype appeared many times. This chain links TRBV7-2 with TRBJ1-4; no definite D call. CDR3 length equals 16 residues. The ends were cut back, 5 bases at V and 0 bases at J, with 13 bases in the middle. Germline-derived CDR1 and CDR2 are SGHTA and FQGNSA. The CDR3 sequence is CASSPRRETTNEKLFF. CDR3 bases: TGTGCCAGCAGCCCCCGGAGGGAAACAACTAATGAAAAACTGTTTTTT.

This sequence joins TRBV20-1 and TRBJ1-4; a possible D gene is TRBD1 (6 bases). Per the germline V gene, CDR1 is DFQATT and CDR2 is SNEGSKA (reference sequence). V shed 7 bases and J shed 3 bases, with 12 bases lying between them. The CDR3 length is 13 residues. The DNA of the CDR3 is TGCAGTGGGACCCAGGGGCCTAATGAAAAACTGTTTTTT. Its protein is CSGTQGPNEKLFF.

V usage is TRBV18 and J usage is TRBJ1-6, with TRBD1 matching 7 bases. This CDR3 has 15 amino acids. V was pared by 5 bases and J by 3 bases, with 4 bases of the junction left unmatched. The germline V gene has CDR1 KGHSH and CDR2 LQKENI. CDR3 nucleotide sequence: TGTGCCAGCTCAACGACAGGGAACTATAATTCACCCCTCCACTTT. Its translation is CASSTTGNYNSPLHF.

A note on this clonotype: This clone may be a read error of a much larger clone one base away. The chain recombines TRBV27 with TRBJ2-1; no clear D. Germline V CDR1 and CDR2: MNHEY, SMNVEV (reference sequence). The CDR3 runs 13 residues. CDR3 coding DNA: TGTGCCTGCAGTTTCCTCACAAACAATGAGCAGTTCTTC. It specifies CACSFLTNNEQFF.

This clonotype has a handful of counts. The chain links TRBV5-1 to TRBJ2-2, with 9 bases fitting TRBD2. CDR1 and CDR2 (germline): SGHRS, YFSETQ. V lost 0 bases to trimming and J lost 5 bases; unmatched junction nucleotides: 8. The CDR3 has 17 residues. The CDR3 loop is CASSLASAGGRTGELFF. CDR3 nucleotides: TGCGCCAGCAGCTTGGCCTCGGCGGGAGGGCGAACCGGGGAGCTGTTTTTT.